This TCR beta chain was found in a study of regulatory T cells in long-lasting Graves disease (dated by TCRdb to about 2021). As for the study more broadly: Patients with newly diagnosed Graves' disease had been on antithyroid drugs for under 3 months. A total of around 35 samples underwent TCR sequencing, from roughly 13 patients with persistent Graves' disease and approximately 20 patients with newly diagnosed Graves' disease. Persistent Graves' disease patients were compared with newly diagnosed Graves' disease patients by peripheral blood TCR sequencing and RNA sequencing. The study was conducted in China and was registered as a clinical trial. Points the paper makes about the study in general: Persistent patients shared more public clonotypes among themselves (around 2,800) than newly diagnosed patients did (about 970). Preferential use of TRBV28, TRBJ1-2 and TRBJ2-5 was observed in persistent disease, whereas TRBV20-1 and TRBJ2-1 were favored in newly diagnosed disease. Only peripheral blood was studied, because thyroid tissue, the primary lesion, was inaccessible. The authors acknowledged the small sample size as a limitation that may reduce accuracy. Compared with newly diagnosed patients, persistent Graves' disease patients had lower TCR Shannon entropy and fewer highly expanded clones, which suggests clonal expansion. Sequencing and analysis were restricted to the TCR beta chain.

The germline V gene (reference sequence) yields LGHDT for CDR1 and YNNKEL for CDR2. V gives up 1 base and J gives up 3 bases, and the segment between their germline ends measures 4 bases. Spanning cysteine to phenylalanine, the CDR3 consists of 13 amino acids. Only CDR3 DNA is held: 39 bases, read in frame from base 1. Read against the paper, the sample's time point label means: newly diagnosed GD, antithyroid drugs for less than 3 months. For both TCR sequencing and RNA sequencing, RNA was extracted from PBMCs in TRIzol. Graves' disease was diagnosed according to American Thyroid Association guidelines. Patients were recruited from an endocrinology department in Xi'an, China. Each patient gave 7.5 to 10 milliliters of peripheral blood, collected in an EDTA anticoagulant tube. Ficoll Paque Plus density gradient separation was used to isolate PBMCs, and no further T cell sorting was performed. RNA quality was checked with an Agilent 2100 Bioanalyzer and agarose gel, and concentration with a NanoDrop 2000.

Libraries were made using multiplex PCR. The instrument given in TCRdb is Illumina HiSeq 4000. TCR beta libraries were built with iRepertoire HTBI primers and Arm-PCR amplification of CDR3 regions. Before sequencing, the PCR products went through gel purification. The original pipeline was this. A total of under 80 TRBV and approximately 13 TRBJ segments were identified across samples and were used for gene usage analysis of CDR3 amino acid clonotypes. COPE and FqMerger were used to merge filtered high-quality paired reads into contigs. BLAST was used to align contigs to IMGT TRBV, TRBD and TRBJ reference genes, and CDR3 was defined according to IMGT. Clonotypes above 0.1% frequency were classified as highly expanded clones. Repertoire diversity was measured by Shannon entropy, and V-J evenness by the Gini coefficient. Public clonotypes were defined as clonotypes shared by more than one individual. The raw public data were reprocessed by TCRdb itself: fastp quality trimming at Q25, MiXCR clonotype calling, in-frame beta chains only. Every distinct CDR3 protein forms one entry, paired with its most common genes and DNA. The V and J calls and clone size come from TCRdb's table, not from the authors' own analysis. Present in this sample are some 250,000 distinct CDR3 sequences, 15% to 20% of which were seen just once. The ten largest account for around 15% of the sample.

The sample holds many counts of this clonotype. No antigen is known for it. Base qualities are not at hand, and no much larger clone is one base apart. The sample also formed part of further work on T cells in Graves' hyperthyroidism and ophthalmopathy. The second paper states: A patient counted as having stable Graves' hyperthyroidism if no progression to ophthalmopathy occurred over 18 months of follow-up. Hyperthyroidism patients were newly diagnosed, had a disease duration of under 2 months, and were aged 18 to 65 years. The study excluded patients with uncontrolled infections, other autoimmune diseases, pregnancy or lactation. Diagnoses were established on the basis of clinical symptoms, serum thyroxine and TRAb, thyroid ultrasound, and orbital computed tomography. For the first round of RT-PCR on the TCR CDR3, the HTBI primer set was used together with the Qiagen OneStep RT-PCR kit. Blood samples also contained most of the expanded thyroid clonotypes (frequency above 0.001), which suggests that blood repertoires may reflect thyroid immune responses. In cross-validation, a model built on a 13 V-J signature told ophthalmopathy apart from stable hyperthyroidism with approximately 90% sensitivity and 81% to 82% specificity, and in testing the same model reached 80%/75%. During validation, the model predicted progression to ophthalmopathy a median of about 6.3 months ahead of onset, with 70.59% sensitivity and 72% to 80% specificity. To identify TCR V-J signatures that set the groups apart, the researchers used a discovery cohort of about a hundred patients, made up of 43 with Graves' ophthalmopathy and approximately 57 with stable Graves' hyperthyroidism. Prospective prediction of ophthalmopathy was tested in an independent validation cohort consisting of roughly 20 hyperthyroidism patients and some 15 patients who later progressed to ophthalmopathy. The approximately 100 discovery patients were divided at random into training and test sets in a 7:3 ratio. The study also compared thyroid tissue and blood T-cell repertoires from roughly six Graves' hyperthyroidism patients. Once sampling was done, hyperthyroidism patients were given methimazole at a starting dose of 30 mg daily, whereas ophthalmopathy patients were given high-dose intravenous methylprednisolone. Libraries were constructed in a second round of multiplex PCR, after which size selection and purification were carried out. The libraries were sequenced on an Illumina HiSeq2000 using paired-end 100 bp reads. Raw data were processed with SOAPnuke, discarding reads with adapters, uncalled bases, mean Phred below 15, or no exact constant-primer or identifier match. COPE v1.2.5 was used to merge the high-quality paired reads, and each unique nucleotide sequence was defined as a clonotype. MiTCR v1.1 was used to align the clonotypes against IMGT TRBV, TRBD and TRBJ reference segments. The analysis was restricted to V-J combinations with a frequency above 0.0001, which together covered approximately 99% of the repertoires. The TCS score was defined as the ratio of F50 (clonal expansion) to E x V (chaos), calculated using BLOSUM62-based TCRdist between CDR3 peptides within each V-J. Welch's t-statistics and random forest reduced 500 to 550 V-J features to roughly 13, which were used in a naive Bayes classifier (R e1071). Sample size was not statistically predetermined, and blinding of investigators to group allocation was not performed. According to the paper, TCR Vbeta CDR3 sequencing was carried out on roughly 130 peripheral blood samples, which came from 40 to 45 ophthalmopathy, approximately 72 hyperthyroidism and roughly 17 progressor patients.

The chain was built from TRBV3-1 and TRBJ1-5, with no reliable assignment of the D segment. This TCR came from a woman aged 25-40 years with Graves disease. Donor details come from another sample of the same person, matched by shared clones. The source material was peripheral blood mononuclear cells (PBMCs), sampled at new diagnosis, from a patient treated with antithyroid drugs. CDR3 sequence: CASSQGTNQPQHF. In nucleotide form, the sequence is TGTGCCAGCAGCCAAGGGACCAATCAGCCCCAGCATTTT.